The 3 T cell receptor beta chains below were found in one sample sequenced in a study of blood T cell repertoires in COVID-19. Sequencing was performed with immunoSEQ multiplex PCR; in TCRdb, only in-frame clones are kept and a portion is missing. Found here are around 130,000 clones, around four fifths of them singletons; the top ten hold around 13%. Sequencing was done on a sample of peripheral blood. The origin of the receptors is a human donor in a cohort sampled during active COVID-19.

This chain uses TRBV4-1 with TRBJ2-5; 9 bases align to TRBD2. V lost 4 bases to trimming and J lost 3 bases; unmatched junction nucleotides: 6. The CDR3 runs to 15 residues. In germline, CDR1 is MGHRA, CDR2 YSYEKL. CDR3 amino acids: CASSRAGGGEETQYF. In DNA form, the CDR3 reads TGCGCCAGCAGCCGAGCGGGGGGAGGGGAAGAGACCCAGTACTTC.

The chain joins TRBV15 to TRBJ2-1, with TRBD2 identical over 10 bases. CDR1 is LNHNV, CDR2 YYDKDF, per germline (reference sequence). The CDR3 consists of 15 residues. With V trimmed by 1 base and J by 10 bases, 7 bases remained unmatched. The CDR3: CATSRAASGGAEQFF. DNA of the CDR3: TGTGCCACCAGCAGAGCGGCCAGCGGGGGGGCCGAGCAGTTCTTC.

The chain uses TRBV19 and TRBJ1-3; D perhaps matches TRBD1 (6 bases). Between the trimmed V and J ends, which lost 5 bases and 0 bases, there was a span of 14 bases. Germline loops: CDR1 LNHDA, CDR2 SQIVND (reference sequence). The CDR3 runs to 16 residues. The CDR3 bases are TGTGCCAGTAGTCCACAGGGACGGGTCTCTGGAAACACCATATATTTT. It is translated as CASSPQGRVSGNTIYF. Drawing the rest from reference TRBV19 and TRBJ1-3, the complete variable domain is DGGITQSPKYLFRKEGQNVTLSCEQNLNHDAMYWYRQDPGQGLRLIYYSQIVNDFQKGDIAEGYSVSREKKESFPLTVTSAQKNPTAFYLCASSPQGRVSGNTIYFGEGSWLTVV.